The TCR beta chain described here comes from a study of PD-1 blockade in classical Hodgkin lymphoma. Study observations and caveats: Patients with a complete response exhibited baseline diversity comparable to newly diagnosed patients.

TCRdb's copy holds only in-frame clones and misses some; the assay was immunoSEQ multiplex PCR. Of some 95,000 clones in the sample, 90% were seen once. This sample's time point: cycle 4 day 1 (C4D1), after less than seven weeks of nivolumab. All patients experienced relapse after autologous stem cell transplantation, and brentuximab vedotin exposure was variable. The sample holds a few counts of this clone. Its antigen is not known. The ends were cut back, 0 bases at V and 5 bases at J, with 8 bases in the middle. Germline CDR1 and CDR2: MNHEY and SVGAGI. The CDR3 length is 14 residues. This sample comprised peripheral blood mononuclear cells (PBMCs), obtained before the fourth cycle of nivolumab. The chain is built from TRBV6-5 and TRBJ1-5; D call uncertain. This clonotype was sampled from a human donor with classical Hodgkin lymphoma. The CDR3 spells CASSYSRAHQPQHF. CDR3 nucleotides: TGTGCCAGCAGTTACTCGAGGGCGCATCAGCCCCAGCATTTT.